This TCR beta chain was sequenced for a study of shared clonotypes between healthy human individuals. The study's findings and limits: Genetic and exposure-history diversity was limited by the small donor number. For naive CD4 cells, approximately 5% of clonotypes were shared across a handful of donors.

Profiling relied on immunoSEQ multiplex PCR, and the TCRdb table lists in-frame clones only, not all of them. The sample holds some 2,000,000 clones, approximately 94% seen once. CDR1 and CDR2 from the germline V gene are SEHNR and FQNEAQ (reference sequence). The length of the CDR3 is 16 residues. V shed 5 bases and J 4 bases; nucleotides not matched to a gene: 13. Regarding this clone: What it binds is unknown.

The chain combines TRBV7-9 with TRBJ2-5; 7 bases are shared with TRBD1. The sequence came from a man between 18 and 35 years old in good health. The sample taken for sequencing was naive CD4+ T cells sorted from blood. Stated subset: CD45RA+ positively selected. CDR3 nucleotides: TGTGCCAGCAGCATCCTGACAGGGCTAGGTGCAGAGACCCAGTACTTC. Translated, it gives CASSILTGLGAETQYF.